Listed below are T cell receptor beta chains from one sample, sequenced in a study of T cells in Graves' hyperthyroidism and ophthalmopathy. In TCRdb, the multiplex PCR reads were re-called with MiXCR into one record per CDR3 protein. The data contain about 690,000 distinct CDR3 sequences, 15% to 20% of them singletons. Sequencing input: blood. The receptors derive from a man aged 50 or older with Graves' hyperthyroidism. CDR3s include the opening cysteine and the closing phenylalanine or tryptophan. The D gene is left open where the match is weak. Clone size appears in some rows only: once, few, many, or a class for an expanded clone.

D gene: -; CDR3 length: 11; J gene: TRBJ2-1; V gene: TRBV19; clone size: -; CDR3 DNA: TGTGCCAGTAGTCTCGGGACGGCACAGTTCTTC; CDR3 protein: CASSLGTAQFF
D gene: -; CDR3 length: 13; J gene: TRBJ1-6; V gene: TRBV7-9; clone size: few; CDR3 DNA: TGTGCCAGCAGCTTAGCTTCAGTTTCACCCCTCCACTTT; CDR3 protein: CASSLASVSPLHF
D gene: -; CDR3 length: 16; J gene: TRBJ1-4; V gene: TRBV25-1; clone size: -; CDR3 DNA: TGTGCCAGCAGTGACTCCCCGGGACGGGGGAATGAAAAACTGTTTTTT; CDR3 protein: CASSDSPGRGNEKLFF
D gene: -; CDR3 length: 16; J gene: TRBJ2-1; V gene: TRBV9; clone size: -; CDR3 DNA: TGTGCCAGCAGCGTAGCTACTCCTAGCGCCTACAATGAGCAGCTCTTC; CDR3 protein: CASSVATPSAYNEQLF
D gene: -; CDR3 length: 14; J gene: TRBJ2-7; V gene: TRBV11-2; clone size: many; CDR3 DNA: TGTGCCAGCAGCTTAGTGGGAGGACAATACGAGCAGTACTTC; CDR3 protein: CASSLVGGQYEQYF
D gene: TRBD1; CDR3 length: 15; J gene: TRBJ2-7; V gene: TRBV9; clone size: -; CDR3 DNA: TGTGCCAGCAGCTCAGACGGGACAGGGCCCTACGAGCAGTACTTC; CDR3 protein: CASSSDGTGPYEQYF
D gene: -; CDR3 length: 16; J gene: TRBJ2-3; V gene: TRBV9; clone size: few; CDR3 DNA: TGTGCCAGCAGCGGACCATCCCCTCACCCCGCAGATACGCAGTATTTT; CDR3 protein: CASSGPSPHPADTQYF
D gene: TRBD2; CDR3 length: 15; J gene: TRBJ2-7; V gene: TRBV4-1; clone size: few; CDR3 DNA: TGCGCCAGCAGCCAAAACCCGGGACTAGCTCTCGAGCAGTACTTC; CDR3 protein: CASSQNPGLALEQYF
D gene: TRBD2; CDR3 length: 16; J gene: TRBJ2-3; V gene: TRBV27; clone size: -; CDR3 DNA: TGTGCCAGCAGCCTCGGGACTAGCGTCCTCGGGGATACGCAGTATTTT; CDR3 protein: CASSLGTSVLGDTQYF
D gene: TRBD2; CDR3 length: 16; J gene: TRBJ2-1; V gene: TRBV12-3/TRBV12-4; clone size: many; CDR3 DNA: TGTGCCAGCAGCCGACTAGCGGGAGGGTCCTACAATGAGCAGTTCTTC; CDR3 protein: CASSRLAGGSYNEQFF
D gene: TRBD1; CDR3 length: 14; J gene: TRBJ1-2; V gene: TRBV6-1; clone size: -; CDR3 DNA: TGTGCCAGCAGTCATAACAGGGGTGGCGATGGCTACACCTTC; CDR3 protein: CASSHNRGGDGYTF
D gene: TRBD1; CDR3 length: 15; J gene: TRBJ2-7; V gene: TRBV28; clone size: many; CDR3 DNA: TGTGCCAGCAGACATGGGACAGGGTTATCATACGAGCAGTACTTC; CDR3 protein: CASRHGTGLSYEQYF
D gene: TRBD1; CDR3 length: 17; J gene: TRBJ1-3; V gene: TRBV12-3/TRBV12-4; clone size: many; CDR3 DNA: TGTGCCAGCAGTTTAACGGCACAGGGGGTTTCTGGAAACACCATATATTTT; CDR3 protein: CASSLTAQGVSGNTIYF
D gene: TRBD1; CDR3 length: 16; J gene: TRBJ2-7; V gene: TRBV27; clone size: many; CDR3 DNA: TGTGCCAGCAGTTTTGGCGGGACAGGGCGTTTCTACGAGCAGTACTTC; CDR3 protein: CASSFGGTGRFYEQYF
D gene: -; CDR3 length: 14; J gene: TRBJ2-7; V gene: TRBV9; clone size: few; CDR3 DNA: TGTGCCAGCAGCGTAGCTACTATAGGGACCGAGCAGTACTTC; CDR3 protein: CASSVATIGTEQYF
D gene: TRBD1; CDR3 length: 17; J gene: TRBJ1-5; V gene: TRBV28; clone size: many; CDR3 DNA: TGTGCCAGCAGTGCCCCTCTCGACAGGGAGGAATATCAGCCCCAGCATTTT; CDR3 protein: CASSAPLDREEYQPQHF
D gene: -; CDR3 length: 16; J gene: TRBJ2-5; V gene: TRBV7-2; clone size: many; CDR3 DNA: TGTGCCAGCAGCTTATTTTTAGGGAGGAGAGGAGAGACCCAGTACTTC; CDR3 protein: CASSLFLGRRGETQYF
D gene: -; CDR3 length: 14; J gene: TRBJ1-1; V gene: TRBV20-1; clone size: -; CDR3 DNA: TGCAGTGCTAGGGAAACCAGGACGGGTCGGGTAGCTTTCTTT; CDR3 protein: CSARETRTGRVAFF
D gene: -; CDR3 length: 13; J gene: TRBJ1-2; V gene: TRBV5-1; clone size: few; CDR3 DNA: TGCGCCAGCAGTCGTCAGTATAACTATGGCTACACCTTC; CDR3 protein: CASSRQYNYGYTF
D gene: TRBD2; CDR3 length: 13; J gene: TRBJ2-7; V gene: TRBV13; clone size: few; CDR3 DNA: TGTGCCAGCAGCTTAGTAGCGGGAGTCGAGCAGTACTTC; CDR3 protein: CASSLVAGVEQYF
D gene: TRBD2; CDR3 length: 14; J gene: TRBJ2-7; V gene: TRBV10-3; clone size: many; CDR3 DNA: TGTGCCATCAGTGAGCCAGCGGGAGGGAGCGAGCAGTACTTC; CDR3 protein: CAISEPAGGSEQYF
D gene: -; CDR3 length: 14; J gene: TRBJ2-1; V gene: TRBV3-1; clone size: -; CDR3 DNA: TGTGCCAGCAGCCAGTTTTACATGGGTAATGAGCAGTTCTTC; CDR3 protein: CASSQFYMGNEQFF
D gene: -; CDR3 length: 16; J gene: TRBJ1-2; V gene: TRBV20-1; clone size: -; CDR3 DNA: TGCAGTGCTAGAGATCGGCTGGGGCGGGAGAACTATGGCTACACCTTC; CDR3 protein: CSARDRLGRENYGYTF
D gene: -; CDR3 length: 15; J gene: TRBJ2-5; V gene: TRBV11-2; clone size: few; CDR3 DNA: TGTGCCAGCATCCCCGGGGCAGGGCGCCAAGAGACCCAGTACTTC; CDR3 protein: CASIPGAGRQETQYF
D gene: -; CDR3 length: 15; J gene: TRBJ1-1; V gene: TRBV11-2; clone size: many; CDR3 DNA: TGTGCCAGCAGCTTGGCACTGAGAACGAACACTGAAGCTTTCTTT; CDR3 protein: CASSLALRTNTEAFF
D gene: -; CDR3 length: 13; J gene: TRBJ1-4; V gene: TRBV24-1; clone size: many; CDR3 DNA: TGTGCCACCCAGTCGGGACTCAATGAAAAACTGTTTTTT; CDR3 protein: CATQSGLNEKLFF
D gene: -; CDR3 length: 13; J gene: TRBJ2-7; V gene: TRBV20-1; clone size: many; CDR3 DNA: TGCAGTGCTAGAGCGGCGGGATGGATCGAGCAGTACTTC; CDR3 protein: CSARAAGWIEQYF
D gene: -; CDR3 length: 15; J gene: TRBJ2-1; V gene: TRBV12-3/TRBV12-4; clone size: many; CDR3 DNA: TGTGCCAGCAGTTGGTCCGAAACAGACCGCAATGAGCAGTTCTTC; CDR3 protein: CASSWSETDRNEQFF
D gene: TRBD2; CDR3 length: 17; J gene: TRBJ2-4; V gene: TRBV6-2/TRBV6-3; clone size: few; CDR3 DNA: TGTGCCAGCAGTCTTCCGTCAGCGGGAGGGCTTGATGGCATTCAGTACTTC; CDR3 protein: CASSLPSAGGLDGIQYF
D gene: -; CDR3 length: 12; J gene: TRBJ2-2; V gene: TRBV2; clone size: -; CDR3 DNA: TGTGCCAGCAGTGGACTGACCGGGGAGCCGTTTTTT; CDR3 protein: CASSGLTGEPFF
D gene: TRBD1; CDR3 length: 15; J gene: TRBJ2-3; V gene: TRBV11-2; clone size: many; CDR3 DNA: TGTGCCAGCAGCTTAGGACAGGGGGCCGGAGATACGCAGTATTTT; CDR3 protein: CASSLGQGAGDTQYF
D gene: -; CDR3 length: 14; J gene: TRBJ1-2; V gene: TRBV3-1; clone size: -; CDR3 DNA: TGTGCCAGCACGACGTCCGGGACGGTCTATGGCTACACCTTC; CDR3 protein: CASTTSGTVYGYTF
D gene: -; CDR3 length: 15; J gene: TRBJ2-3; V gene: TRBV19; clone size: few; CDR3 DNA: TGTGCCAGTAGTATGGAGGGGGCGCGAGGAGATACGCAGTATTTT; CDR3 protein: CASSMEGARGDTQYF
D gene: -; CDR3 length: 14; J gene: TRBJ1-1; V gene: TRBV13; clone size: many; CDR3 DNA: TGTGCCAGCAGCCCCTGGGGCTTGAACACTGAAGCTTTCTTT; CDR3 protein: CASSPWGLNTEAFF
D gene: -; CDR3 length: 16; J gene: TRBJ2-2; V gene: TRBV10-3; clone size: -; CDR3 DNA: TGTGCCATCAGTGATTTAGGTCCCAAGAACACCGGGGAGCTGTTTTTT; CDR3 protein: CAISDLGPKNTGELFF
D gene: TRBD1; CDR3 length: 14; J gene: TRBJ2-5; V gene: TRBV7-8; clone size: many; CDR3 DNA: TGTGCCAGCAGCATCGGGACAGTGCAAGAGACCCAGTACTTC; CDR3 protein: CASSIGTVQETQYF
D gene: -; CDR3 length: 15; J gene: TRBJ1-2; V gene: TRBV3-1; clone size: once; CDR3 DNA: TGTGCCAGCAGCCAATGGGCCACAAAGGACTATGGCTACACCTTC; CDR3 protein: CASSQWATKDYGYTF
D gene: -; CDR3 length: 15; J gene: TRBJ2-1; V gene: TRBV29-1; clone size: -; CDR3 DNA: TGCAGCGTTGAAATAGGGCTAGCGACTTACAATGAGCAGTTCTTC; CDR3 protein: CSVEIGLATYNEQFF
D gene: -; CDR3 length: 14; J gene: TRBJ2-1; V gene: TRBV11-2; clone size: many; CDR3 DNA: TGTGCCAGCAGCTCGGACAGGGAGGGCAATGAGCAGTTCTTC; CDR3 protein: CASSSDREGNEQFF
D gene: -; CDR3 length: 15; J gene: TRBJ1-5; V gene: TRBV28; clone size: many; CDR3 DNA: TGTGCCAGCAGTGACAGGTCCGCGGGGAATCAGCCCCAGCATTTT; CDR3 protein: CASSDRSAGNQPQHF
D gene: TRBD2; CDR3 length: 16; J gene: TRBJ2-7; V gene: TRBV28; clone size: many; CDR3 DNA: TGTGCCACCTACGAAGAGGGCCGGGAGGGCTTCGACGAGCAGTACTTC; CDR3 protein: CATYEEGREGFDEQYF
D gene: TRBD1; CDR3 length: 16; J gene: TRBJ1-2; V gene: TRBV12-3/TRBV12-4; clone size: many; CDR3 DNA: TGTGCCAGCAGACCGAAGGACAGGGGGGCTAACTATGGCTACACCTTC; CDR3 protein: CASRPKDRGANYGYTF
D gene: -; CDR3 length: 14; J gene: TRBJ1-1; V gene: TRBV5-1; clone size: -; CDR3 DNA: TGCGCCAGCAGCCACGAGTGGGGGAACACTGAAGCTTTCTTT; CDR3 protein: CASSHEWGNTEAFF
D gene: TRBD1; CDR3 length: 15; J gene: TRBJ2-7; V gene: TRBV2; clone size: -; CDR3 DNA: TGTGCCAGCAGTAAACCGGACAGGGGGCGCTACGAGCAGTACTTC; CDR3 protein: CASSKPDRGRYEQYF